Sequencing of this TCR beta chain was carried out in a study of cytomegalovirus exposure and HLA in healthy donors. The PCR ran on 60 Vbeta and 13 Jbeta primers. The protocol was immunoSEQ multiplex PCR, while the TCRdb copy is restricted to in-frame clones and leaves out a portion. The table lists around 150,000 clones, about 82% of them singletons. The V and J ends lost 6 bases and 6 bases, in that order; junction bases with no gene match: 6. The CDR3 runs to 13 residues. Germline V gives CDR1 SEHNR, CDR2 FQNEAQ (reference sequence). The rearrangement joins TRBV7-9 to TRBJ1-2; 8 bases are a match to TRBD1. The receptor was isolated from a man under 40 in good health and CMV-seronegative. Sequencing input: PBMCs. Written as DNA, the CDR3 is TGTGCCAGCAGACTGACAGGGGCAGATGGCTACACCTTC. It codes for CASRLTGADGYTF.